The present T cell receptor beta chain was sequenced within a study of blood T cell repertoires in COVID-19. The protocol was immunoSEQ multiplex PCR, while the TCRdb copy is restricted to in-frame clones and leaves out a portion. The sample lists about 130,000 clones, 70% to 85% occurring once. CDR1 is SGHTA, CDR2 FQGNSA, per germline. This CDR3 is built from 13 residues. V was shortened by 3 bases and J by 1 base, with 6 bases between the two germline ends. The chain joins TRBV7-2 to TRBJ1-1, with TRBD1 as a possible D gene (5 bases). This sequence originates from a man aged 45-65 years who had recovered from COVID-19. Sequencing was done on a sample of PBMCs or T cells enriched from blood (not recorded which). DNA for the CDR3: TGTGCCAGCAGCTTTGGGGCGAACACTGAAGCTTTCTTT. It specifies CASSFGANTEAFF.